This T cell receptor beta chain was observed in a study of OX40 agonist ivuxolimab in advanced cancers. This clone is large (0.1 to 1%) by share. Autoimmune disease history or systemic immunosuppression excluded patients. Trimming shortened V by 2 bases and J by 10 bases, and 9 bases separated the two germline ends. The CDR3 covers 13 residues. Germline V CDR1 and CDR2: MNHNY, SVGAGI (reference sequence). Assay: immunoSEQ multiplex PCR; the TCRdb copy retains only in-frame clones and omits some. The data contain about 1,900 clones, about 73% of them singletons. Source: CD4+ or CD8+ T cells sorted from blood, taken in a trial of the OX40 agonist ivuxolimab. The rearrangement joins TRBV6-6 to TRBJ1-6; D is uncertain. The source of this sequence is an adult with an advanced solid tumor such as melanoma, head and neck, liver or kidney cancer. The CDR3 is CASSYLLASPLHF. DNA of the CDR3: TGTGCCAGCAGTTACCTGCTCGCCTCACCCCTCCACTTT.